The present T cell receptor beta chain was sequenced within a study of Ad26.COV2.S vaccination and SARS-CoV-2 variants (dated by TCRdb to the early 2020s). A note on the overall study: Donors in the vaccine arm were drawn from COV1001, a phase I-IIa trial of Ad26.COV2.S in healthy adults that was multicentre, randomized, double-blind and placebo-controlled. Dosing of Ad26.COV2.S was intramuscular, at either 5x10^10 or 1x10^11 viral particles, delivered as one shot or as two shots spaced 56 days apart. Sequencing of the TCRbeta repertoire served to evaluate the specificity and breadth of SARS-CoV-2-reactive T cell receptors following Ad26.COV2.S vaccination. A total of 32 samples were included in the TCR-sequenced set, comprising about 20 Ad26.COV2.S vaccine recipients, 5 placebo recipients and 8 SARS-CoV-2 convalescent individuals. Participants in the trial were split at random into five groups of five each, receiving low-dose or high-dose Ad26.COV2.S once or twice, or else placebo on both occasions. Throughout the experiments and outcome assessment, investigators stayed blinded to trial group allocation.

The treatment or condition label corresponds to: over 15 received Ad26.COV2.S at low or high dose, single or two shots; 5 received placebo; per-sample allocation not given. For vaccine and placebo recipients, the sequenced repertoires came from samples collected on day 63 after the first injection. Between 29 July and 7 August 2020, Cohort 1b enrolled around 24 adults aged 18-55 years at one site in Boston, USA. Ad26.COV2.S was a replication-incompetent adenovirus type 26 vector that expressed a prefusion-stabilized SARS-CoV-2 spike protein derived from the original Wuhan strain. The study at large found these results: After vaccination, spike-specific CD8+ and CD4+ T cell responses were reported to show substantial breadth. Vaccine and placebo recipients had similar non-spike TCR breadth, a finding consistent with the vaccine containing only spike. The authors noted that the TCR breadth and depth analyses may have underestimated total T cell responses. The study lacked the statistical power to compare responses across vaccine doses or regimens. Compared with placebo recipients, Ad26.COV2.S recipients showed higher spike-specific TCR breadth (P = 0.0014).

Comment on this clone: Its antigen target is currently unknown. Per-base quality was not reported, and no clone a single base away is much larger than it.

The immunoSEQ Assay was the method used to sequence TCRbeta CDR3 regions. After extraction, genomic DNA underwent amplification by bias-controlled multiplex PCR, followed by high-throughput sequencing. Per the source publication's procedure: To quantify the absolute abundance of each unique TCRbeta CDR3 region, sequences were collapsed and filtered. T cell fraction was estimated by normalizing TCRbeta template counts to usable DNA, with usable DNA measured through amplification of reference genes found in all nucleated cells. Repertoire TCRs were annotated as SARS-CoV-2-specific by exact matching of V gene, CDR3 amino acid sequence and J gene to a known reactive TCR set. MIRA supplied the reference SARS-CoV-2 TCR set, which was filtered for enrichment in COVID-19-positive ImmuneCODE repertoires so that public or cross-reactive TCRs were removed. Based on the MIRA antigens, annotated TCRs were further analysed at the level of specific ORF or position within ORF. Depth was the summed frequency of annotated unique rearrangements, while breadth was defined as annotated unique rearrangements over total unique productive rearrangements. Two-sided Wilcoxon rank-sum tests were used to compare TCR breadth between groups. This is the immuneACCESS table as TCRdb keeps it, with only in-frame sequences that have V and J called. A part of the clones is gone; compared with another copy, unresolved V genes explain less than half, and the rest is unexplained. D and trimming come from the DNA, and the V and J calls and clone size come from that table. The sample table holds roughly 380,000 clones, of which roughly 84% were seen once. Jointly, the top ten make up 3.4% of the sample.

Inclusive of the bounding cysteine and phenylalanine, the CDR3 is 16 residues long. Kept here is only the CDR3 DNA, which spans 48 bases and is read in frame from base 1. For CDR1 and CDR2, the germline V gene lists LGHNA and YSLEER. V lost 0 bases and J lost 0 bases; the stretch between them is 9 bases long. The sequence derives from a person aged 18-60 years who received the Ad26.COV2.S COVID-19 vaccine or a placebo. This sample comprised peripheral blood, obtained in a trial of Ad26.COV2.S vaccine versus placebo. The rearrangement joined TRBV4-3 to TRBJ1-3, with the identity of the D gene unclear. The nucleotide sequence is given as TGCGCCAGCAGCCAAGATCTACCGTACTCTGGAAACACCATATATTTT. Its product reads: CASSQDLPYSGNTIYF.